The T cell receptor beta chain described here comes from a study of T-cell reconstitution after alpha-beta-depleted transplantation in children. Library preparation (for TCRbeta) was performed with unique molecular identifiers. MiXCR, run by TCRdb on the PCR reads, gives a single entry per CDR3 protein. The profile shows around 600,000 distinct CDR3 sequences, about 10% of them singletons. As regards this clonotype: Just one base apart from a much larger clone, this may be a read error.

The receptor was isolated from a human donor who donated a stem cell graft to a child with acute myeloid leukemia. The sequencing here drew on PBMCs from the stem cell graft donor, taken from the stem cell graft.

The CDR3 reads CSVPGLASNEQFF. CDR3 in DNA: TGCAGCGTGCCGGGACTAGCGTCCAATGAGCAGTTCTTC. The genes are TRBV29-1 and TRBJ2-1; TRBD2 matches 10 bases. Per germline, CDR1 SQVTM and CDR2 ANQGSEA. V lost 6 bases and J lost 6; bases outside the gene matches: 5. The length of the CDR3 is 13 residues.